The 22 T cell receptor beta chains below were found in one sample sequenced in a study of blood T cell repertoires in COVID-19. Generated by immunoSEQ multiplex PCR, the TCRdb table keeps only in-frame clones and is missing some. This table has about 180,000 clones, around 80% appearing once. The sample taken for sequencing was peripheral blood. The receptor source for this set is a woman older than 75 with COVID-19, enrolled during active disease.

V usage is TRBV28 and J usage is TRBJ1-4; 8 bases fit TRBD1. CDR1 and CDR2 (germline): MDHEN, SYDVKM. CDR3 size: 16 residues. The J segment lost 8 bases and the V segment lost 3 bases, leaving 11 bases of the junction unmatched. CDR3 loop: CASSFLRTGLVEKLFF. The CDR3 DNA sequence: TGTGCCAGCAGTTTTCTCAGGACAGGGTTGGTCGAAAAACTGTTTTTT.

The genes are TRBV7-2 and TRBJ2-2, with 11 bases matching TRBD2. Germline CDR1 is SGHTA and CDR2 is FQGNSA. This CDR3 is built from 15 residues. With 6 bases clipped from V and 5 bases from J, the junction kept 5 bases outside the gene matches. CDR3 coding DNA: TGTGCCAGCAGACCACTAGCGGGAGTTACCGGGGAGCTGTTTTTT. The encoded protein is CASRPLAGVTGELFF.

This clone was counted once. This sequence joins TRBV5-4 and TRBJ1-2, with D tentatively TRBD1 (6 bases). Deletions cut 3 bases from V and 7 bases from J, with 16 bases between. This CDR3 has 14 amino acids. The germline CDR1 and CDR2 sequences are SGHNT and YYREEE (reference sequence). CDR3 protein: CASSWGGGRVGYTF. CDR3 nucleotides: TGTGCCAGCAGCTGGGGCGGGGGCAGGGTTGGCTACACCTTC.

V is TRBV5-1 and J is TRBJ1-1; TRBD1 is a possible D gene (6 bases). Germline CDR1 and CDR2: SGHRS and YFSETQ. V was clipped by 6 bases and J by 0 bases, with 12 bases between them. The CDR3 covers 14 residues. CDR3 sequence: CASTPDSMNTEAFF. DNA for the CDR3: TGCGCCAGCACGCCGGACAGTATGAACACTGAAGCTTTCTTT.

The chain carries TRBV6-5 and TRBJ2-2, with D unresolved. Trimming removed 2 bases from V and 7 bases from J, with 5 bases in between. The CDR3 totals 12 residues. The germline V gene has CDR1 MNHEY and CDR2 SVGAGI. In DNA form, the CDR3 reads TGTGCCAGCAGTTACCCCCGCGGGGAGCTGTTTTTT. Protein product: CASSYPRGELFF.

V usage is TRBV15 and J usage is TRBJ1-1; TRBD1 is a possible D gene (5 bases). V was pared by 5 bases and J by 0 bases, with 16 bases between. The CDR3 spans 16 residues. CDR1 LNHNV and CDR2 YYDKDF come from the germline V gene (reference sequence). The CDR3: CATSGGGEFMNTEAFF. The CDR3 nucleotides are TGTGCCACCAGCGGGGGGGGAGAATTCATGAACACTGAAGCTTTCTTT.

CDR3 protein: CASSLRRANEKLFF. Here the CDR3 DNA reads TGCGCCAGCAGCTTGCGCAGGGCAAATGAAAAACTGTTTTTT. The chain uses TRBV5-1 and TRBJ1-4; the D gene is possibly TRBD1 (5 bases). Germline lookup yields CDR1 SGHRS and CDR2 YFSETQ. There are 14 residues in the CDR3. The V end lost 1 base, the J end lost 5 bases, and 9 bases lay between the germline ends.

V and J are TRBV11-3 and TRBJ2-3; D ambiguous. The CDR3 is 14 amino acids. With 0 bases removed from V and 1 base from J, the gap between germline ends came to 5 bases. Germline V gives CDR1 SGHNT, CDR2 YENEEA. CDR3 sequence (DNA): TGTGCCAGCAGCTTAGAGGCAGGCACAGATACGCAGTATTTT. It translates to CASSLEAGTDTQYF.

The chain employs TRBV18 and TRBJ1-2, with D uncertain. Germline CDR1 KGHSH, CDR2 LQKENI. Trimming took 1 base from V and 4 from J, leaving 7 bases between them. This CDR3 is 13 amino acids long. Here the CDR3 DNA reads TGTGCCAGCTCACCACAGGACTTCTATGGCTACACCTTC. Protein product: CASSPQDFYGYTF.

This rearrangement joins TRBV7-9 to TRBJ2-5; a weak D match, TRBD2 (5 bases). The V gene's germline CDR1 is SEHNR and CDR2 FQNEAQ (reference sequence). The V gene lost 1 base and the J gene lost 2 bases, with 14 bases spanning the gap. The CDR3 sequence is 16 residues long. The CDR3 region has the DNA TGTGCCAGCAGCTTAGGACCTGGACGGGGACAAGAGACCCAGTACTTC. Translated: CASSLGPGRGQETQYF.

The chain is built from TRBV11-2 and TRBJ2-2; D may be TRBD1 (6 bases). Trimming shortened V by 3 bases and J by 10 bases, and 12 bases separated the two germline ends. CDR3 length: 13 residues. Germline assignment: CDR1 SGHAT and CDR2 FQNNGV. This CDR3 reads CASSFYRESELFF. The CDR3, as DNA: TGTGCCAGCAGCTTTTACAGGGAGTCGGAGCTGTTTTTT.

The chain uses TRBV12-3 or TRBV12-4 and TRBJ1-2; no clear D gene. This CDR3 is 13 amino acids long. Trimming stripped 5 bases from V and 3 bases from J, with 10 bases between. CDR3 DNA sequence: TGTGCCAGCAGTCCGACCGCGGACTATGGCTACACCTTC. Protein: CASSPTADYGYTF.

The CDR3 DNA reads TGTGCCAGCAGAGGGGAGGGACTAGCGGGAGGGAGCTCCTACAATGAGCAGTTCTTC. Protein product: CASRGEGLAGGSSYNEQFF. The chain couples TRBV2 to TRBJ2-1, with 16 bases identical to TRBD2. This CDR3 spans 19 amino acids. The junction had 8 bases not matched to a gene; V was cut back by 6 bases and J by 0 bases. Looked up from germline, CDR1 is SNHLY and CDR2 is FYNNEI.

The chain joins TRBV6-5 to TRBJ1-2, with D unclear. The CDR3 consists of 13 residues. Trimming pared 7 bases from V and 3 bases from J, leaving 12 bases between. Germline V lookup: CDR1 MNHEY, CDR2 SVGAGI. CDR3 residues: CASTSDAYYGYTF. The CDR3 coding sequence is TGTGCCAGCACTAGCGACGCTTACTATGGCTACACCTTC.

The chain recombines TRBV24-1 with TRBJ2-7; possibly TRBD1 for D (5 bases). Per the germline V gene, CDR1 is KGHDR and CDR2 is SFDVKD. V was shortened by 2 bases and J by 0 bases, with 10 bases between the two germline ends. The CDR3 covers 15 residues. CDR3 residues: CATSDSVTASYEQYF. The CDR3, as DNA: TGTGCCACCAGTGATTCCGTGACAGCCTCCTACGAGCAGTACTTC.

The chain uses TRBV10-3 and TRBJ2-2; TRBD1 matches 7 bases. V gave up 3 bases and J gave up 1 base; unmatched junction bases: 5. The CDR3 totals 16 residues. Germline V gene lookup returns CDR1 ENHRY and CDR2 SYGVKD. CDR3 amino acids: CAISDVGGLNTGELFF. Written as DNA, the CDR3 is TGTGCCATCAGTGACGTAGGGGGCTTGAACACCGGGGAGCTGTTTTTT.

The CDR3 DNA sequence: TGTGCCAGTAGTATGGGCAGGGTGAATGAAAAACTGTTTTTT. Translating gives CASSMGRVNEKLFF. The chain has TRBV19 and TRBJ1-4, with D maybe TRBD1 (5 bases). The germline CDR1 and CDR2 sequences are LNHDA and SQIVND (reference sequence). Trimming removed 3 bases at V and 5 bases at J, with 10 bases between. This CDR3 is built from 14 residues.

This chain connects TRBV29-1 to TRBJ2-7; 9 nucleotides match TRBD1. J was trimmed by 7 bases and V by 0 bases; bases with no gene match: 10. Germline V gives CDR1 SQVTM, CDR2 ANQGSEA. The CDR3 runs to 15 residues. The DNA for the CDR3 is TGCAGCGTTGAAGAACCCGGGACAGGGTTTGGGGAGCAGTACTTC. It is translated as CSVEEPGTGFGEQYF.

J is TRBJ1-3 and V is TRBV6-6; TRBD1 aligns across 9 bases. Looked up from germline, CDR1 is MNHNY and CDR2 is SVGAGI (reference sequence). V shed 11 bases, J shed 2 bases, and the junction held 7 bases outside the gene matches. This CDR3 has 14 amino acids. The CDR3 is CAGGQGLPGNTIYF. Here the CDR3 DNA reads TGTGCCGGGGGACAGGGACTCCCTGGAAACACCATATATTTT.

The genes are TRBV19 and TRBJ2-2; 15 bases align to TRBD2. The V segment lost 6 bases and the J segment 3 bases; nucleotides outside the gene matches: 11. Germline V CDR1 and CDR2: LNHDA, SQIVND (reference sequence). The CDR3 consists of 19 residues. Here the CDR3 DNA reads TGTGCCAGTAGCGGACTAGCGGGAGGGACCCTACTAGACACCGGGGAGCTGTTTTTT. Its protein is CASSGLAGGTLLDTGELFF.

J is TRBJ1-3 and V is TRBV15; D remains unclear. CDR3 size: 15 residues. Trimming pared 3 bases from V and 0 bases from J, leaving 9 bases between. CDR1 is LNHNV and CDR2 is YYDKDF in the germline V gene (reference sequence). CDR3 loop: CATSRDGGSGNTIYF. The DNA of the CDR3 is TGTGCCACCAGCAGGGACGGAGGCTCTGGAAACACCATATATTTT.

The chain links TRBV2 to TRBJ2-4, with TRBD2 as a possible D gene (5 bases). V was shortened by 7 bases and J by 2 bases, with 9 bases between the two germline ends. The length of the CDR3 is 13 residues. Germline CDR1 SNHLY, CDR2 FYNNEI. The CDR3 bases are TGTGCCAGCACTGGACTTACCAAAAACATTCAGTACTTC. Protein product: CASTGLTKNIQYF.